What follows describes a single T cell receptor beta chain. The data are from a study of blood T cell repertoires in COVID-19. On the study more broadly: The samples span acute and convalescent COVID-19 from the United States, Italy and Spain. T cells, B-cell-depleted T cells, or PBMCs supplied cDNA or gDNA.

This CDR3 comprises 16 residues. V trimming: 5 bases; J trimming: 3 bases; junction bases outside the gene matches: 8. Germline CDR1 and CDR2: SGHAT and FQNNGV. Original methodology: Nucleated cell number was recorded as an estimate derived from reference gene primer amplification. This table comes from immunoSEQ multiplex PCR, and its TCRdb copy is limited to in-frame clones, with some not included. V and J calls and clone size are those listed in that table; D and trimming were worked out from the DNA. The sample shows around 150,000 clones, around 82% of them seen only once. The rearrangement uses TRBV11-2 and TRBJ1-5, with 9 bases fitting TRBD1. Material for sequencing was peripheral blood. This TCR was sampled from a man aged 55 to 70 with active or convalescent COVID-19. CDR3 in DNA: TGTGCCAGCAGCCAAGGGACAGGGACCCTCAATCAGCCCCAGCATTTT. Its protein product is CASSQGTGTLNQPQHF.